Each of the 13 T cell receptor beta chains below was sequenced from the same sample in a study of blood T cell repertoires in COVID-19. Repertoires were generated with immunoSEQ multiplex PCR, while TCRdb's copy carries only in-frame clones and drops some. There are 70,000 to 85,000 clones in the sample; approximately 90% occur only once, and approximately 3% lies in the top ten. The sequenced sample was peripheral blood. The receptors were sampled from a man aged 70 or older with active or convalescent COVID-19.

The V call is TRBV10-2, the J call TRBJ1-2; possible D gene TRBD1, 5 bases. Trimming pared 0 bases from V and 8 bases from J, leaving 13 bases between. Germline-derived CDR1 and CDR2 are WSHSY and SAAADI. CDR3 length: 14 amino acids. CDR3 region: CASSESFGAGGYTF. CDR3 coding DNA: TGCGCCAGCAGTGAGTCGTTTGGGGCAGGAGGCTACACCTTC.

The rearrangement uses TRBV18 and TRBJ1-2; D gene uncertain. Germline loops: CDR1 KGHSH, CDR2 LQKENI. This CDR3 spans 15 amino acids. Trimming left V 1 base short and J 6 bases short, with 15 bases between. The DNA of the CDR3 is TGTGCCAGCTCACCACTTTCCCTCGGGGAAAATGGCTACACCTTC. Amino acids: CASSPLSLGENGYTF.

The chain uses TRBV15 and TRBJ1-5; 7 bases agree with TRBD1. Germline loops: CDR1 LNHNV, CDR2 YYDKDF (reference sequence). V was clipped by 3 bases and J by 0 bases; unmatched bases: 8. CDR3 length: 17 residues. CDR3 sequence reads: CATSRGVQGNSNQPQHF. In DNA form, the CDR3 reads TGTGCCACCAGCAGGGGGGTACAGGGGAATAGCAATCAGCCCCAGCATTTT.

This clone was recorded only once. V is TRBV11-1 and J is TRBJ2-3, with TRBD2 matching 12 bases. From germline, CDR1 is SGHAT and CDR2 FQDESV (reference sequence). The CDR3 is made up of 14 amino acids. The V segment lost 5 bases and the J segment 4 bases; nucleotides outside the gene matches: 1. CDR3 protein: CASSPSGGADTQYF. As DNA, the CDR3 is TGTGCCAGCAGCCCTAGCGGGGGGGCAGATACGCAGTATTTT. The full variable domain, its missing parts supplied by reference TRBV11-1 and TRBJ2-3, is EAEVAQSPRYKITEKSQAVAFWCDPISGHATLYWYRQILGQGPELLVQFQDESVVDDSQLPKDRFSAERLKGVDSTLKIQPAELGDSAMYLCASSPSGGADTQYFGPGTRLTVL.

The chain uses TRBV5-1 and TRBJ1-2; D is ambiguous. Germline V gene lookup returns CDR1 SGHRS and CDR2 YFSETQ. Trimming cost V 4 bases and J 6 bases, with 19 bases left between them. This CDR3 comprises 15 residues. The CDR3 DNA reads TGCGCCAGCAGCAAGGCAGAACGAGATAGCGATGGCTACACCTTC. Protein product: CASSKAERDSDGYTF.

The rearrangement joins TRBV3-1 (or the pseudogene TRBV3-2) to TRBJ2-2, with a tentative D call TRBD2 (6 bases). With 4 bases removed from V and 0 bases from J, the gap between germline ends came to 9 bases. Germline CDR1 reads LGHDT; CDR2 reads YNNKEL (reference sequence). This CDR3 is built from 15 residues. CDR3 bases: TGTGCCAGCAGCCTGGGACTGACGAACACCGGGGAGCTGTTTTTT. This encodes CASSLGLTNTGELFF.

The chain recombines TRBV5-6 with TRBJ1-3, with D unresolved. The CDR3 covers 15 residues. The ends were cut back, 1 base at V and 0 bases at J, with 8 bases in the middle. The germline CDR1 and CDR2 sequences are SGHDT and YYEEEE. CDR3 amino acids: CASSLLHYSGNTIYF. The CDR3 DNA reads TGTGCCAGCAGCTTGCTGCACTACTCTGGAAACACCATATATTTT.

The gene calls are TRBV9 and TRBJ2-1, with D possibly matching TRBD2 (6 bases). The germline gives CDR1 SGDLS, CDR2 YYNGEE. The CDR3 is 16 residues long. V lost 0 bases and J 4 bases, leaving 14 bases between the germline ends. The CDR3 protein is CASSVETLALYNEQFF. In DNA, the CDR3 is TGTGCCAGCAGCGTAGAGACCCTAGCGCTATACAATGAGCAGTTCTTC.

This clone was counted a few times. V gene TRBV20-1 combines with J gene TRBJ2-5; D unclear. Germline V lookup: CDR1 DFQATT, CDR2 SNEGSKA (reference sequence). The V gene lost 2 bases and the J gene lost 4 bases, with 5 bases spanning the gap. CDR3 size: 11 residues. CDR3 DNA: TGCAGTGCTAGACTATTAGAGACCCAGTACTTC. Its protein product is CSARLLETQYF.

The chain employs TRBV27 and TRBJ2-7; D remains ambiguous. V was clipped by 1 base and J by 3 bases, with 13 bases between them. The CDR3 spans 15 residues. Germline values: CDR1 MNHEY, CDR2 SMNVEV (reference sequence). CDR3 residues: CASSLFATVGYEQYF. Written as DNA, the CDR3 is TGTGCCAGCAGTTTATTCGCAACAGTCGGCTACGAGCAGTACTTC.

In DNA, the CDR3 is TGTGCCAGTACCCAGGAGAGCGGGCAGGGAGGCTATGGCTACACCTTC. This gives the protein CASTQESGQGGYGYTF. The chain recombines TRBV19 with TRBJ1-2; TRBD1 might be the D (5 bases). Germline V gives CDR1 LNHDA, CDR2 SQIVND (reference sequence). Trimming pared 7 bases from V and 4 bases from J, leaving 22 bases between. CDR3 length: 16 residues.

The chain recombines TRBV4-1 with TRBJ2-1, with a weak D call TRBD1 (6 bases). Germline-derived CDR1 and CDR2 are MGHRA and YSYEKL. The CDR3 loop spans 12 amino acids. V lost 4 bases to trimming and J lost 13 bases, with 14 bases between them. In DNA, the CDR3 is TGCGCCAGCAGCCGTTTACAGGGAAATCAGTTCTTC. Translating gives CASSRLQGNQFF.

The chain employs TRBV6-1 and TRBJ1-2; TRBD1 might be the D (5 bases). V was pared by 0 bases and J by 4 bases, with 12 bases between. Germline values: CDR1 MNHNS, CDR2 SASEGT. The CDR3 length is 15 residues. The CDR3 DNA follows: TGTGCCAGCAGTGAAGCAGCGGGGGGTAGCTATGGCTACACCTTC. Translation: CASSEAAGGSYGYTF.